This TCR beta chain is from a study of regulatory T cells in long-lasting Graves disease. This clonotype was recorded many times. Time point specified: newly diagnosed GD, antithyroid drugs for less than 3 months. The TCR library was prepared using RNA isolated from PBMCs. Relying on iRepertoire HTBI primers and Arm-PCR of CDR3 regions, the team built TCR beta libraries. MiXCR was run by TCRdb on the multiplex PCR reads, yielding one entry per CDR3 protein. The profile shows 400,000 to 500,000 distinct CDR3 sequences, about 15% of them singletons. The same sample was also used in a study of T cells in Graves' hyperthyroidism and ophthalmopathy.

Sequencing used peripheral blood mononuclear cells (PBMCs), obtained at new diagnosis, from a patient treated with antithyroid drugs. The TCR comes from a woman between 25 and 40 years old with Graves disease.

The CDR3 DNA reads as TGTGCCAGCAGGGGGACTAGCGGGCCCTCCTACGAGCAGTACTTC. Its protein product is CASRGTSGPSYEQYF. This rearrangement joins TRBV28 to TRBJ2-7, with TRBD2 matching 12 bases. This CDR3 spans 15 amino acids. CDR1 MDHEN and CDR2 SYDVKM come from the germline V gene. The ends lost 6 bases at V and 0 bases at J; junction bases unmatched: 3.